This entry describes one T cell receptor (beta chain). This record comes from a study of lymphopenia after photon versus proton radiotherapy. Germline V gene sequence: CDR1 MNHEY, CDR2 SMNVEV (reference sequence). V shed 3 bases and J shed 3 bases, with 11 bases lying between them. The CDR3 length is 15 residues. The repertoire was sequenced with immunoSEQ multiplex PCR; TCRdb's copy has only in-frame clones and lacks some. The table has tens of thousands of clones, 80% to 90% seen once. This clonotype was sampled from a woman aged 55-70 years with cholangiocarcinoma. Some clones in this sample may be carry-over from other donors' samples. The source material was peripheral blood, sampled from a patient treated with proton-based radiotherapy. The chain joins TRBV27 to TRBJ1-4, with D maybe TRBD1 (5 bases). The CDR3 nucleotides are TGTGCCAGCAGTTTCGTCGGGGCTGCTAATGAAAAACTGTTTTTT. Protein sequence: CASSFVGAANEKLFF.